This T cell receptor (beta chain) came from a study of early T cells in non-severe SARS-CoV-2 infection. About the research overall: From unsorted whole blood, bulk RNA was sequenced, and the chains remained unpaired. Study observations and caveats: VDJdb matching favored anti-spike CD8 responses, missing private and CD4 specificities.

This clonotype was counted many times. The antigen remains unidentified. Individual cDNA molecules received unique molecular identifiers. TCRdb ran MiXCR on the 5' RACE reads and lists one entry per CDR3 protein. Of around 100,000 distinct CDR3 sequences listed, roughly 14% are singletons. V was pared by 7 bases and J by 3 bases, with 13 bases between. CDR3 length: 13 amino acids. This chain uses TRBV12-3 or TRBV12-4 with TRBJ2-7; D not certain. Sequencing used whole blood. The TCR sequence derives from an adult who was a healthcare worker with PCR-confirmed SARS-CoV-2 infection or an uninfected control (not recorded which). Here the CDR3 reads CASTNRRNYEQYF. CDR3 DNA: TGTGCCAGCACGAACCGCCGAAACTACGAGCAGTACTTC.